Reported below is one T cell receptor (beta chain). How the authors handled the data: Nucleated cell counts were estimated from reference gene primer amplification. Using immunoSEQ multiplex PCR, the repertoire was profiled, and TCRdb retains in-frame clones only, with some absent. That table gives V, J and clone size, and the DNA gave D and trimming. Of 120,000 or so clones in the sample, 81% are singletons; the top ten hold roughly a sixth. This record belongs to a study of blood T cell repertoires in COVID-19. Across the study: T cells, B-cell-depleted T cells, or PBMCs supplied cDNA or gDNA.

The sequence came from a man aged 30 to 45 with COVID-19, enrolled during active disease. Sequenced sample: peripheral blood.

CDR3 sequence: CASSPRTSGGWGELFF. DNA for the CDR3: TGTGCCAGCAGCCCCCGGACTAGCGGGGGTTGGGGGGAGCTGTTTTTT. V gene TRBV9 combines with J gene TRBJ2-2, with 13 bases that match TRBD2. From germline, CDR1 is SGDLS and CDR2 YYNGEE. J gave up 8 bases and V 4 bases, and 8 bases lay outside the gene matches. This CDR3 comprises 16 residues.